One and the same sample provided the 10 T cell receptor beta chains below, sequenced in a study of read filtering for tumor transcriptome and immune sequencing. From approximately 400 ng of RNA, a library with molecular barcoded alpha/delta and beta/gamma adaptors was made. TCRdb ran MiXCR on the reads and lists one entry per CDR3 protein. Of approximately 150,000 distinct CDR3 sequences listed, around 13% were seen once; the top ten hold approximately 8%. Specimen: a population of CD138-negative cells sorted from bone marrow. These receptors all stem from a donor aged 40 or older with multiple myeloma.

This clonotype has ten or more counts. This rearrangement joins TRBV19 to TRBJ1-5; D remains unclear. The germline V gene has CDR1 LNHDA and CDR2 SQIVND (reference sequence). V was trimmed by 1 base and J by 1 base, leaving 8 bases between them. The CDR3 runs 15 residues. CDR3 amino acids: CASSIVDGSNQPQHF. CDR3 coding DNA: TGTGCCAGTAGTATAGTGGATGGGAGCAATCAGCCCCAGCATTTT.

Notes on this clonotype: A read error is possible here, since a much larger clone lies one base away. The chain is built from TRBV7-2 and TRBJ2-1; 9 bases line up with TRBD1. The CDR3 length is 15 residues. Germline-derived CDR1 and CDR2 are SGHTA and FQGNSA. V dropped 2 bases and J dropped 6; count of bases not matched to a gene: 5. CDR3 nucleotide sequence: TGTGCCAGCAGCTTACAACAGGGGGCTCTCAATGAGCAGTTCTTC. Residues: CASSLQQGALNEQFF. The complete variable domain, with remaining parts taken from reference TRBV7-2 and TRBJ2-1, reads GAGVSQSPSNKVTEKGKDVELRCDPISGHTALYWYRQSLGQGLEFLIYFQGNSAPDKSGLPSDRFSAERTGGSVSTLTIQRTQQEDSAVYLCASSLQQGALNEQFFGPGTRLTVL.

The chain uses TRBV6-6 and TRBJ2-3, with 8 positions matching TRBD2. The CDR3 has 12 residues. Germline CDR1 reads MNHNY; CDR2 reads SVGAGI (reference sequence). After removal of 6 bases from V and 7 bases from J, the junction contained 3 bases not matched to a gene. Here the CDR3 DNA reads TGTGCCAGCAGCCGACTAGCGAATACGCAGTATTTT. It translates to CASSRLANTQYF.

This clonotype was recorded many times. The CDR3 DNA reads TGTGCCAGCAGCTTAGAGTCCGGGGAGCTGTTTTTT. Amino acid sequence: CASSLESGELFF. V gene TRBV7-2 combines with J gene TRBJ2-2; no clear D gene. Trimming removed 1 base at V and 6 bases at J, with 3 bases between. The germline gives CDR1 SGHTA, CDR2 FQGNSA. The CDR3 is 12 amino acids.

This clonotype was picked up many times. The chain recombines TRBV12-3 or TRBV12-4 with TRBJ1-2; 8 positions match TRBD1. V was clipped by 3 bases and J by 7 bases; unmatched bases: 7. The length of the CDR3 is 14 residues. CDR3 sequence: CASSFGQGLSGYTF. DNA of the CDR3: TGTGCCAGCAGTTTCGGACAGGGTCTGTCTGGCTACACCTTC.

There are many counts of this clonotype. The rearrangement joins TRBV6-2 or TRBV6-3 to TRBJ2-1; 7 bases map to TRBD2. The CDR3 consists of 13 residues. Trimming cost V 2 bases and J 16 bases; bases outside gene matches: 11. Germline-derived CDR1 and CDR2 are MNHEY and SVGEGT. CDR3 protein: CASSYRAGYQSFF. Here the CDR3 DNA reads TGTGCCAGCAGTTACCGAGCGGGGTACCAGTCTTTCTTC.

This clonotype was observed at least ten times. A junction end diverges from the germline sequence, so it may reflect a read error. V gene TRBV27 combines with J gene TRBJ2-1, with 8 bases aligning to TRBD2. The length of the CDR3 is 15 residues. Germline CDR1 MNHEY, CDR2 SMNVEV (reference sequence). The CDR3 DNA reads TGCGCCAGCAGCTTGGGAGCGGGGGCTTACAATGAGCAGTTCTTC. This encodes CASSLGAGAYNEQFF.

The V gene is TRBV29-1, the J gene TRBJ2-7; TRBD1 is a possible D gene (5 bases). V lost 3 bases to trimming and J lost 3 bases, with 9 bases between them. CDR1 SQVTM and CDR2 ANQGSEA come from the germline V gene. The CDR3 totals 12 residues. The CDR3 DNA sequence: TGCAGCGTTGAGACAGCAGACTACGAGCAGTACTTC. This sequence encodes CSVETADYEQYF.

This clonotype was recorded many times. V usage is TRBV7-9 and J usage is TRBJ1-1, with 8 bases fitting TRBD1. Germline V gene data show CDR1 as SEHNR and CDR2 as FQNEAQ (reference sequence). This CDR3 has 12 residues. The V gene end was trimmed by 5 bases and the J gene end by 11 bases; junction bases not matched to a gene: 7. This CDR3 reads CASSQDRVRAFF. In DNA, the CDR3 is TGTGCCAGCAGCCAGGACAGGGTTCGGGCTTTCTTT.

This clonotype was detected ten times or more. The chain joins TRBV18 to TRBJ2-1, with TRBD1 matching 8 bases. Germline CDR1 KGHSH, CDR2 LQKENI. CDR3 length: 14 amino acids. V trimming: 5 bases; J trimming: 7 bases; junction bases outside the gene matches: 7. The CDR3 DNA is TGTGCCAGCTCATCGGACAGGGCTGCGAATGAGCAGTTCTTC. Its translation is CASSSDRAANEQFF.